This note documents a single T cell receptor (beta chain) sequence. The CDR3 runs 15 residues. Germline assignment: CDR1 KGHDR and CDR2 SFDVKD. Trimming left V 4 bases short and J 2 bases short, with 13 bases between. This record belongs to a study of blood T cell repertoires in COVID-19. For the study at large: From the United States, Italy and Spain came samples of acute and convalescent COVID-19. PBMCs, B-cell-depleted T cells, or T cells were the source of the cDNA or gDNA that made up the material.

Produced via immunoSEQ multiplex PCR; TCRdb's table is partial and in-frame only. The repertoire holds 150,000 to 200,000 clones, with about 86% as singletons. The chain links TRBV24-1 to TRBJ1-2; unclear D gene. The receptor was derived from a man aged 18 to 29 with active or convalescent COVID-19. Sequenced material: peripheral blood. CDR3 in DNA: TGTGCCACCAGTGACACTCGGGGAGCAAACTATGGCTACACCTTC. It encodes CATSDTRGANYGYTF.